This is a list of T cell receptor beta chains from one sample in a study of T cell responses to AZD1222 COVID-19 vaccine. Clones were read by immunoSEQ multiplex PCR, and TCRdb kept only the in-frame ones, dropping some. This sample has some 130,000 clones; just under 95% occur once, and the top ten carry approximately 6.5%. The specimen comprised peripheral blood, sampled 28 days after the second AZD1222 dose. Every receptor here comes from an adult who received the AZD1222 COVID-19 vaccine. Each CDR3 is given with its conserved first and last residue. D genes are given only for firm matches. Not every row has a clone size; where given, it reads once, few, many or a size class.

abundance	v_gene	j_gene	d_gene	CDR3nt	CDR3aa
-	TRBV5-4	TRBJ1-1	-	TGTGCCAGCAGCTTGGTCGGGGTAACTGAAGCTTTCTTT	CASSLVGVTEAFF
-	TRBV7-9	TRBJ2-6	TRBD1	TGTGCCAGCAGCCCCCGGGACAGGAACTCTGGGGCCAACGTCCTGACTTTC	CASSPRDRNSGANVLTF
-	TRBV4-3	TRBJ1-4	-	TGCGCCAGCAGCCAAGATCTCGGGGGACCGGACGAAAAACTGTTTTTT	CASSQDLGGPDEKLFF
-	TRBV7-9	TRBJ2-3	-	TGTGCCAGCAGCTTACAATTAGTTCGCACAGATACGCAGTATTTT	CASSLQLVRTDTQYF
-	TRBV18	TRBJ1-1	-	TGTGCCAGCTCACCCCCAGGTCGTAACACTGAAGCTTTCTTT	CASSPPGRNTEAFF
-	TRBV2	TRBJ1-1	-	TGTGCCACCAACTCCCCGGGACCAGAAGCTTTCTTT	CATNSPGPEAFF
-	TRBV11-3	TRBJ2-2	TRBD1	TGTGCCAGCAGCTCAAAGGGGGCCGAGGGCACCGGGGAGCTGTTTTTT	CASSSKGAEGTGELFF
-	TRBV4-1	TRBJ1-4	TRBD1	TGCGCCAGCAGCCCTCTTAGTGCAGGGGGAACTAATGAAAAACTGTTTTTT	CASSPLSAGGTNEKLFF
-	TRBV12-3/TRBV12-4	TRBJ1-5	-	TGTGCCAGCAGTTCCCACAGCAATCAGCCCCAGCATTTT	CASSSHSNQPQHF
-	TRBV9	TRBJ1-1	TRBD1	TGTGCCAGCAGCGGGGGGACAGCTGAAGCTTTCTTT	CASSGGTAEAFF
-	TRBV5-4	TRBJ2-3	TRBD2	TGTGCCAGCAGCCCGCCGGGGGGAGATACGCAGTATTTT	CASSPPGGDTQYF
-	TRBV28	TRBJ1-1	-	TGTGCCAGCAGCTTCACACAGGGGAACACTGAAGCTTTCTTT	CASSFTQGNTEAFF
-	TRBV5-6	TRBJ1-5	-	TGTGCCAGCAGCTTGCTTCGGGGAGAGGGGCCCCAGCATTTT	CASSLLRGEGPQHF
-	TRBV19	TRBJ1-2	TRBD1	TGTGCCACCACACGGGACAGCCTTTATGGCTACACCTTC	CATTRDSLYGYTF
-	TRBV11-2	TRBJ1-5	-	TGTGCCAGCAGCTTTCTTGGGCAGCCCCAGCATTTT	CASSFLGQPQHF
-	TRBV18	TRBJ2-5	-	TGTGCCAGCTCATCTCGGGGGGCTGGGGAGACCCAGTACTTC	CASSSRGAGETQYF
-	TRBV4-2	TRBJ1-3	TRBD1	TGTGCCAGCAGCCAAGAGGCAGGGGGGATTGGAAACACCATATATTTT	CASSQEAGGIGNTIYF
-	TRBV21-1	TRBJ1-2	-	TGTGCCAGCAGCAAAAATTGGGCAGGGGATGGCTACACCTTC	CASSKNWAGDGYTF
-	TRBV3-1/TRBV3-2	TRBJ2-2	TRBD1	TGTGCCAGCAGGTCCCGGTCACAGGGGAGCGGGGAGCTGTTTTTT	CASRSRSQGSGELFF
-	TRBV11-3	TRBJ2-2	TRBD2	TGTGCCAGCAGCGCTTCTAGCGGGGAAACCGGGGAGCTGTTTTTT	CASSASSGETGELFF
-	TRBV25-1	TRBJ1-2	TRBD1	TGTGCCAGCAGCGACACAGGGGGCCACCCCTACTATGGCTACACCTTC	CASSDTGGHPYYGYTF
-	TRBV7-2	TRBJ2-7	-	TGTGCCAGCAGCTTACTAGGGGGGGTTTACGAGCAGTACTTC	CASSLLGGVYEQYF
-	TRBV7-3	TRBJ1-6	TRBD1	TGTGCCAGCAGCTTGACAGGGATTAATTCACCCCTCCACTTT	CASSLTGINSPLHF
-	TRBV11-3	TRBJ2-5	-	TGTGCCAGCAGTAGGGTACAAGAGACCCAGTACTTC	CASSRVQETQYF
-	TRBV4-2	TRBJ2-7	TRBD1	TGTGCCAGCAGCGGCCCTTGGGGACAGCCCGTCAACTACGAGCAGTACTTC	CASSGPWGQPVNYEQYF
-	TRBV21-1	TRBJ2-7	-	TGTGCCAGCAGCAAAGTTAGGGTCGAGCAGTACTTC	CASSKVRVEQYF
-	TRBV18	TRBJ1-1	TRBD1	TGTGCCAGCTCACCAGGGTACAGGGGGGTGAACACTGAAGCTTTCTTT	CASSPGYRGVNTEAFF
-	TRBV28	TRBJ2-7	-	TGTGCCTCCGGAGGAGGACAGCTTTACGAGCAGTACTTC	CASGGGQLYEQYF
-	TRBV18	TRBJ1-1	TRBD1	TGTGCCAGCTCACCACGGACAGGCGTCATGAACACTGAAGCTTTCTTT	CASSPRTGVMNTEAFF
-	TRBV19	TRBJ1-1	-	TGTGCCAGTAGTATAGGGGCCCCCGGAGCTTTCTTT	CASSIGAPGAFF
-	TRBV10-3	TRBJ1-2	-	TGTGCCATCAGTGCTCTGAGTCTAAACTATGGCTACACCTTC	CAISALSLNYGYTF
-	TRBV6-4	TRBJ2-7	TRBD1	TGTGCCAACCTCCCTCCTGTCGCGGGACAGGTCTCCTACGAGCAGTACTTC	CANLPPVAGQVSYEQYF
once	TRBV7-8	TRBJ1-2	-	TGTGCCAGCAGCCGATCCGGGACCGATTATGGCTACACCTTC	CASSRSGTDYGYTF
-	TRBV6-1	TRBJ1-5	-	TGTGCCAGCAGTGAAATTAGGGTGCTGGGGAATCAGCCCCAGCATTTT	CASSEIRVLGNQPQHF
-	TRBV5-5	TRBJ2-7	-	TGTGCCAGCAGCTTGGGCAGCTCCTACGAGCAGTACTTC	CASSLGSSYEQYF
few	TRBV7-2	TRBJ1-2	TRBD1	TGTGCCAGCGGCCGGGACAGGGGGCTGCAAGATGGCTACACCTTC	CASGRDRGLQDGYTF
-	TRBV20-1	TRBJ1-2	-	TGCAGTGCTAGGGCCCAGGCGGGCTACACCTTC	CSARAQAGYTF
-	TRBV6-2/TRBV6-3	TRBJ2-1	-	TGTGCCAGCAGTGCGCACCGGGCTAACAATGAGCAGTTCTTC	CASSAHRANNEQFF
-	TRBV7-8	TRBJ2-1	TRBD2	TGTGCCAGCAGCTTAGGTCTAGCGGGGATCTACAATGAGCAGTTCTTC	CASSLGLAGIYNEQFF
-	TRBV7-2	TRBJ2-7	-	TGTGCCAGCATTCAGGGGGCTAGCGGAAACTACGAGCAGTACTTC	CASIQGASGNYEQYF
-	TRBV2	TRBJ1-5	TRBD1	TGTGCCAGCAGCCGACAGGGGGCGAGGCAGCCCCAGCATTTT	CASSRQGARQPQHF
-	TRBV27	TRBJ1-6	TRBD1	TGTGCCAGCAGTTCCAGACAGGGGATAGGTTCACCCCTCCACTTT	CASSSRQGIGSPLHF